Sequencing of this T cell receptor beta chain was carried out in a study of cytomegalovirus exposure and HLA in healthy donors. Points from the study as a whole: It was reportedly the case that the classifier diagnosed cytomegalovirus status with high specificity and sensitivity. The majority of TCR sequences were rare, yet some public TCRs appeared in many donors.

The validation cohort, a group of some 120 subjects, included the donors and was separate from the approximately 650-subject first cohort. Measured with immunoSEQ multiplex PCR; TCRdb has only the in-frame clones, and not every one. The sample shows under 150,000 clones, around 90% of them seen only once. On this clone itself: No antigen is known for it.

The germline CDR1 and CDR2 sequences are KGHSH and LQKENI. The CDR3 consists of 14 residues. The V end was cut by 3 bases, the J end by 3 bases, with 9 bases between. Input material: PBMCs. The TCR originated in a man aged 18 to 29 in good health and CMV-seropositive. This rearrangement joins TRBV18 to TRBJ2-1, with D possibly being TRBD2 (6 bases). The CDR3 DNA is TGTGCCAGCTCACCCGGAGGGTACTACAATGAGCAGTTCTTC. Translation: CASSPGGYYNEQFF.